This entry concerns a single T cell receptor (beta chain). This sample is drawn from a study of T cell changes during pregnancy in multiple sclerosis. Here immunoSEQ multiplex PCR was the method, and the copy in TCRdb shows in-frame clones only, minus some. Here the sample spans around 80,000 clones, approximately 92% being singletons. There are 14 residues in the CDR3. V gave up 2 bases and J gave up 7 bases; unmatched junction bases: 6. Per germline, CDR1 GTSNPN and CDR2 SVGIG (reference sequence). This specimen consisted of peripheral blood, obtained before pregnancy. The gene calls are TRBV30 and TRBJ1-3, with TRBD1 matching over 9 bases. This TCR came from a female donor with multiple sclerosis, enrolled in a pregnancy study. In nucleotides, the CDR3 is TGTGCCTGGAGTTCCGGGACAGGGTTCAACACCATATATTTT. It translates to CAWSSGTGFNTIYF. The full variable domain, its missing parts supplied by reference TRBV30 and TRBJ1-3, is SQTIHQWPATLVQPVGSPLSLECTVEGTSNPNLYWYRQAAGRGLQLLFYSVGIGQISSEVPQNLSASRPQDRQFILSSKKLLLSDSGFYLCAWSSGTGFNTIYFGEGSWLTVV.